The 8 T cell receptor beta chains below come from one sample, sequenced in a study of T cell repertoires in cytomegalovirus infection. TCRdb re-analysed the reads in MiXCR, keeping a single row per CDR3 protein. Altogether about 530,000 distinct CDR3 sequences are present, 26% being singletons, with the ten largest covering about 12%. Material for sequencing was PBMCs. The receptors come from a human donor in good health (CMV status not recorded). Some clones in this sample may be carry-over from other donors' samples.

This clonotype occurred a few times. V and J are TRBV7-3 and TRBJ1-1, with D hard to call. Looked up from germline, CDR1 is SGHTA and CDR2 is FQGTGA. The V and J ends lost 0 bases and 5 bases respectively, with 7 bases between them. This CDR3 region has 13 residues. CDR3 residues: CASSLTERTEAFF. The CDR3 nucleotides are TGTGCCAGCAGCTTAACTGAAAGGACTGAAGCTTTCTTT.

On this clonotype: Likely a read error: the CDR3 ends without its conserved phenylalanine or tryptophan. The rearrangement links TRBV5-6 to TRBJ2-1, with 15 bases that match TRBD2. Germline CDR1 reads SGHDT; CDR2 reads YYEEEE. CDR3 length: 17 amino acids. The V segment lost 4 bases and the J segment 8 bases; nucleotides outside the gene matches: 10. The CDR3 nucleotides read TGTGCCAGCAGCCTTGGACTAGCGGGAGGGCCATACCATGAGCAGTTCTCC. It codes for CASSLGLAGGPYHEQFS.

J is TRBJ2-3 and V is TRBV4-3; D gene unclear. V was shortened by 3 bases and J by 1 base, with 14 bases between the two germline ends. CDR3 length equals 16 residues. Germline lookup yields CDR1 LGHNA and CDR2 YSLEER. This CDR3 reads CASSQGLGEGTDTQYF. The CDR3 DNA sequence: TGCGCCAGCAGCCAGGGCCTAGGAGAGGGCACAGATACGCAGTATTTT.

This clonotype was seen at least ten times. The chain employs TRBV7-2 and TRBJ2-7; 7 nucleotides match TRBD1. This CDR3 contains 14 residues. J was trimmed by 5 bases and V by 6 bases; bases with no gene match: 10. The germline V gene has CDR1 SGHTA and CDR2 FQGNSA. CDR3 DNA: TGTGCCAGCAGAACAGGGGCTTCGGTAAACGAGCAGTACTTC. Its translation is CASRTGASVNEQYF.

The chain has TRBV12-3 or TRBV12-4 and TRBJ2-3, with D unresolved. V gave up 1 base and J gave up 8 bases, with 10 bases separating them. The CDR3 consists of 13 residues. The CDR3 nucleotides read TGTGCCAGCAGTTTAGGGCAGAGTAGTACGCAGTATTTT. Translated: CASSLGQSSTQYF.

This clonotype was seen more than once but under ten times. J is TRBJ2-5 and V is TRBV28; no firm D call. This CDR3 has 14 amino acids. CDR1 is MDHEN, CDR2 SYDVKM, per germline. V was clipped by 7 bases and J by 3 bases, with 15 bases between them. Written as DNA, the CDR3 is TGTGCCAGCACCCCAAGGTGGCGGAAAGAGACCCAGTACTTC. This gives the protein CASTPRWRKETQYF.

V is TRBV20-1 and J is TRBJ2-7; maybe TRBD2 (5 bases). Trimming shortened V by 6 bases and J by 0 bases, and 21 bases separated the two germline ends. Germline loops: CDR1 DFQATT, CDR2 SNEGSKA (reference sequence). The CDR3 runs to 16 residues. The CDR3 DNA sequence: TGCAGTGCCCGTGGGATCGGAGGTGCTCCCTCCTACGAGCAGTACTTC. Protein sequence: CSARGIGGAPSYEQYF.

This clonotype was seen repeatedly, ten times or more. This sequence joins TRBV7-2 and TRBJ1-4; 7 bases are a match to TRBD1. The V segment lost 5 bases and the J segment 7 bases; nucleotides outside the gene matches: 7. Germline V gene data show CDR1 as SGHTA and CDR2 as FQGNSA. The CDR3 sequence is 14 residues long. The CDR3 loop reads CASSPQGGREKLFF. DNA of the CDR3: TGTGCCAGCAGCCCGCAGGGGGGCCGTGAAAAACTGTTTTTT.